A selection of T cell receptor beta chains follows, all from one sample in a study of blood T cell repertoires in COVID-19. This table comes from immunoSEQ multiplex PCR, and its TCRdb copy is limited to in-frame clones, with some not included. The sample yields roughly 180,000 clones, approximately 78% seen once. The sequencing input was peripheral blood. Source of these receptors: a woman over 75 with COVID-19, enrolled during active disease. CDR3s include the opening cysteine and the closing phenylalanine or tryptophan. The D gene is left open where the match is weak. Clone size is given for some rows only: seen once, a few or many times, or a class if the clone is expanded.

d_gene | abundance | j_gene | v_gene | CDR3aa | CDR3nt
. | . | TRBJ1-2 | TRBV7-8 | CASSLLERGIYGYTF | TGTGCCAGCAGCTTACTGGAAAGGGGAATCTATGGCTACACCTTC
TRBD1 | few | TRBJ2-4 | TRBV9 | CASSDPPGTGAADAKNIQYF | TGTGCCAGCAGCGACCCCCCGGGGACAGGGGCCGCGGACGCCAAAAACATTCAGTACTTC
TRBD1 | . | TRBJ2-2 | TRBV25-1 | CASGRQGSAGELFF | TGTGCCAGCGGTCGACAGGGAAGCGCCGGGGAGCTGTTTTTT
TRBD1 | . | TRBJ1-1 | TRBV7-6 | CASSPGTGSFTEAFF | TGTGCCAGCAGCCCGGGGACAGGGTCATTCACTGAAGCTTTCTTT
. | few | TRBJ1-1 | TRBV7-6 | CASSYHQGIMKGTEAFF | TGTGCCAGCAGCTATCACCAGGGTATAATGAAGGGCACTGAAGCTTTCTTT
TRBD2 | . | TRBJ2-2 | TRBV18 | CASSPRTSGKVGELFF | TGTGCCAGCTCCCCCCGGACTAGCGGGAAAGTCGGGGAGCTGTTTTTT
TRBD1 | . | TRBJ1-1 | TRBV4-1 | CASSRNRGGNTEAFF | TGCGCCAGCAGCCGGAACAGGGGGGGGAACACTGAAGCTTTCTTT
. | . | TRBJ1-6 | TRBV2 | CASSESGGSNSPLHF | TGTGCCAGCAGTGAAAGTGGAGGGTCCAATTCACCCCTCCACTTT
. | . | TRBJ1-1 | TRBV2 | CASRADGDGEAFF | TGTGCCAGCAGGGCCGACGGGGATGGTGAAGCTTTCTTT
TRBD2 | . | TRBJ2-3 | TRBV10-3 | CAVARGTSTDTQYF | TGTGCCGTCGCGCGGGGGACTAGCACAGATACGCAGTATTTT
. | few | TRBJ1-5 | TRBV12-3/TRBV12-4 | CASTPGRYQPQHF | TGTGCCAGCACTCCGGGTCGATATCAGCCCCAGCATTTT
TRBD2 | once | TRBJ2-1 | TRBV4-2 | CASSPWTSGSWGDEQFF | TGTGCCAGCAGCCCCTGGACTAGCGGGAGTTGGGGGGATGAGCAGTTCTTC
TRBD1 | . | TRBJ2-1 | TRBV2 | CASRGQLPYNEQFF | TGTGCCAGCAGGGGACAGCTTCCCTACAATGAGCAGTTCTTC
TRBD2 | . | TRBJ2-5 | TRBV3-1/TRBV3-2 | CASSQWPSGGAGETQYF | TGTGCCAGCAGCCAATGGCCCAGCGGGGGGGCCGGAGAGACCCAGTACTTC
TRBD2 | few | TRBJ2-1 | TRBV27 | CASSTSIYNEQFF | TGTGCCAGCTCGACTAGCATCTACAATGAGCAGTTCTTC
TRBD1 | . | TRBJ1-2 | TRBV7-9 | CASSSGQGAPYRYTF | TGTGCCAGCAGCTCCGGACAGGGTGCTCCTTATCGCTACACCTTC
TRBD1 | . | TRBJ1-1 | TRBV5-1 | CASRNPGQGNTEAFF | TGCGCCAGCAGAAATCCGGGACAGGGGAACACTGAAGCTTTCTTT
. | . | TRBJ1-2 | TRBV28 | CASSPQGGEYGYTF | TGTGCCAGCAGTCCCCAGGGAGGGGAGTATGGCTACACCTTC
. | . | TRBJ2-1 | TRBV27 | CASSLAPSSLYEQFF | TGTGCCAGCAGTTTAGCACCGTCGAGTCTCTATGAGCAGTTCTTC
. | . | TRBJ1-5 | TRBV10-2 | CASSESRGGGSNQPQHF | TGCGCCAGCAGTGAGTCTAGAGGGGGGGGAAGCAATCAGCCCCAGCATTTT
. | . | TRBJ1-1 | TRBV3-1/TRBV3-2 | CASSTLGPNTEAFF | TGTGCCAGCAGCACTCTTGGGCCTAACACTGAAGCTTTCTTT
TRBD2 | . | TRBJ2-5 | TRBV20-1 | CSASVERGGRYQETQYF | TGCAGTGCTAGTGTCGAGCGGGGGGGCAGGTACCAAGAGACCCAGTACTTC
TRBD1 | . | TRBJ2-7 | TRBV29-1 | CSVVGDSYEQYF | TGCAGCGTTGTGGGGGACAGCTACGAGCAGTACTTC
. | few | TRBJ1-2 | TRBV29-1 | CSVDYRSKGFSYGYTF | TGCAGCGTTGATTACCGCAGCAAGGGGTTCTCGTATGGCTACACCTTC
. | few | TRBJ1-2 | TRBV7-9 | CASSPRDGQYYGYTF | TGTGCCAGCAGCCCCCGGGACGGACAGTACTATGGCTACACCTTC
. | once | TRBJ2-6 | TRBV15 | CATSTSPGVLTF | TGTGCCACCAGCACCTCGCCCGGCGTCCTGACTTTC
. | . | TRBJ1-4 | TRBV5-1 | CASSFMTATNEKLFF | TGCGCCAGCAGCTTTATGACAGCAACTAATGAAAAACTGTTTTTT
TRBD2 | . | TRBJ2-3 | TRBV27 | CASTPLGGLAGGTDTQYF | TGTGCCAGCACTCCCCTAGGGGGACTAGCGGGGGGCACAGATACGCAGTATTTT
. | . | TRBJ2-3 | TRBV7-3 | CASSLVAGTDTQYF | TGTGCCAGCAGCTTAGTAGCGGGCACAGATACGCAGTATTTT
. | few | TRBJ1-3 | TRBV27 | CASSLSAGPRTGNTIYF | TGTGCCAGCAGTTTAAGCGCCGGTCCCCGTACTGGAAACACCATATATTTT
TRBD1 | . | TRBJ2-7 | TRBV11-2 | CASGGTGPYEQYF | TGTGCCAGCGGCGGGACAGGGCCCTACGAGCAGTACTTC
TRBD2 | . | TRBJ2-1 | TRBV27 | CASSHGRASEQFF | TGTGCCAGCAGTCACGGGAGGGCCAGTGAGCAGTTCTTC
TRBD1 | . | TRBJ2-5 | TRBV6-6 | CASSPPIGRGQETQYF | TGTGCCAGCAGTCCCCCCATAGGCAGGGGGCAAGAGACCCAGTACTTC
. | many | TRBJ1-6 | TRBV6-1 | CASSEWVQDNSPLHF | TGTGCCAGCAGTGAATGGGTACAGGATAATTCACCCCTCCACTTT
TRBD2 | few | TRBJ2-1 | TRBV14 | CASSRVAGGRNEQFF | TGTGCCAGCAGCCGAGTAGCGGGAGGGAGGAATGAGCAGTTCTTC
. | . | TRBJ2-1 | TRBV11-2 | CASSFRGAAHYNEQFF | TGTGCCAGCAGCTTCCGCGGAGCAGCCCACTACAATGAGCAGTTCTTC
TRBD1 | few | TRBJ2-1 | TRBV6-6 | CASSRVPGQGMIERSYNEQFF | TGTGCCAGCAGTCGAGTACCGGGACAGGGTATGATCGAGCGCTCCTACAATGAGCAGTTCTTC
TRBD2 | many | TRBJ2-7 | TRBV6-5 | CASSNSGSLNEQYF | TGTGCCAGCAGTAATAGCGGGAGTTTGAACGAGCAGTACTTC
TRBD1 | . | TRBJ1-4 | TRBV5-1 | CASSLQGLDEKLFF | TGCGCCAGCAGCCTACAGGGGTTAGATGAAAAACTGTTTTTT
. | once | TRBJ2-2 | TRBV2 | CASTTGVGELFF | TGTGCCAGCACCACCGGGGTCGGGGAGCTGTTTTTT
. | . | TRBJ2-7 | TRBV12-5 | CASGLAKGGEQYF | TGTGCTAGTGGTTTGGCAAAAGGGGGCGAGCAGTACTTC
TRBD2 | once | TRBJ2-1 | TRBV15 | CATSRDTSGGIEQFF | TGTGCCACCAGCAGAGATACTAGCGGGGGAATTGAGCAGTTCTTC
. | . | TRBJ1-2 | TRBV9 | CASSDRTGGYGYTF | TGTGCCAGCAGCGACCGGACTGGGGGGTATGGCTACACCTTC
TRBD2 | once | TRBJ2-1 | TRBV7-2 | CASSLSGTIQSLEQFF | TGTGCCAGCAGCTTATCTGGGACTATACAATCTCTTGAGCAGTTCTTC
. | . | TRBJ1-1 | TRBV7-9 | CASRPTGGTEAFF | TGTGCCAGCAGACCAACAGGTGGCACTGAAGCTTTCTTT
TRBD2 | . | TRBJ2-3 | TRBV9 | CASSVSGSGSSTDTQYF | TGTGCCAGCAGCGTCTCCGGTAGCGGGTCTAGCACAGATACGCAGTATTTT
. | . | TRBJ1-5 | TRBV19 | CASSNWAGSNQPQHF | TGTGCCAGTAGTAATTGGGCAGGGAGCAATCAGCCCCAGCATTTT
TRBD2 | . | TRBJ2-1 | TRBV5-1 | CASSLQAGGPYNEQFF | TGCGCCAGCAGCTTGCAAGCGGGAGGGCCCTACAATGAGCAGTTCTTC
. | . | TRBJ2-5 | TRBV13 | CASSLGRAGAQETQYF | TGTGCCAGCAGCTTAGGCCGGGCGGGGGCACAAGAGACCCAGTACTTC
TRBD1 | . | TRBJ2-7 | TRBV28 | CASTVPGQVYEQYF | TGTGCCAGCACCGTCCCGGGACAGGTCTACGAGCAGTACTTC
TRBD1 | few | TRBJ1-5 | TRBV6-2/TRBV6-3 | CASSYTGERRNQPQHF | TGTGCCAGCAGTTACACAGGGGAGAGACGCAATCAGCCCCAGCATTTT